This T cell receptor (beta chain) derives from a study of control samples from healthy donors and cancer patients. Trimming stripped 2 bases from V and 0 bases from J, with 7 bases between. Germline V gene data show CDR1 as LGHDT and CDR2 as YNNKEL (reference sequence). CDR3 size: 14 residues. The assay was immunoSEQ multiplex PCR, and TCRdb's table has in-frame clones only and misses some. The sample carries about 85,000 clones, approximately 91% recorded once. The receptor was derived from a woman in her sixties or seventies in good health. Sequenced material: blood. The chain couples TRBV3-1 (or the pseudogene TRBV3-2) to TRBJ1-2; D is unresolved. The CDR3 DNA is TGTGCCAGCAGCCAATATAGAGCTAACTATGGCTACACCTTC. Translated, it gives CASSQYRANYGYTF.